A single sample gave rise to the 30 T cell receptor beta chains below, sequenced in a study of T cell responses to AZD1222 COVID-19 vaccine (dated by TCRdb to the early 2020s). The library was made by the immunoSEQ multiplex PCR assay. As stored in TCRdb, this immuneACCESS dataset retains in-frame rearrangements with V and J assigned. A fraction of the clones does not appear; measured against another copy, unresolved V genes explain less than half of the discrepancy, and the remainder lacks a known reason. The sample table lists about 86,000 clones, approximately 88% of them with a count of one. Together, the top ten hold 9.5% to 13% of the sample. According to the study, the label for this sample's time point signals: about 28 days (+/-7) after the second vaccine dose. Specimen: peripheral blood, collected 28 days after the second AZD1222 dose. These TCRs come from an adult who received the AZD1222 COVID-19 vaccine.

This clone showed up just once. This sequence joins TRBV11-2 and TRBJ2-1; no definite D call. The CDR3 has 13 amino acids. Germline lookup yields CDR1 SGHAT and CDR2 FQNNGV. The V gene lost 4 bases and the J gene lost 7 bases, with 11 bases spanning the gap. Here the CDR3 reads CASSSGPWNEQFF. As DNA, the CDR3 is TGTGCCAGCAGCTCCGGCCCTTGGAATGAGCAGTTCTTC. The full variable domain, in which reference TRBV11-2 and TRBJ2-1 provide the parts outside the CDR3, is EAGVAQSPRYKIIEKRQSVAFWCNPISGHATLYWYQQILGQGPKLLIQFQNNGVVDDSQLPKDRFSAERLKGVDSTLKIQPAKLEDSAVYLCASSSGPWNEQFFGPGTRLTVL.

This clone was detected once. J is TRBJ2-3 and V is TRBV11-3, with D unclear. Germline V gene data show CDR1 as SGHNT and CDR2 as YENEEA. Trimming removed 2 bases at V and 4 bases at J, with 4 bases between. CDR3 length: 12 residues. In DNA form, the CDR3 reads TGTGCCAGCAGCTTATCCCCAGATACGCAGTATTTT. This encodes CASSLSPDTQYF.

The chain combines TRBV3-1 (or the pseudogene TRBV3-2) with TRBJ2-3, with a possible D match to TRBD2 (5 bases). CDR1 and CDR2 from the germline V gene are LGHDT and YNNKEL (reference sequence). CDR3 length: 17 residues. The V end was cut by 1 base, the J end by 6 bases, with 20 bases between. This chain's CDR3 is CASSQAGGGVLGDTQYF. CDR3 bases: TGTGCCAGCAGCCAAGCAGGCGGAGGCGTCTTGGGGGATACGCAGTATTTT.

This chain uses TRBV4-3 with TRBJ1-6; possible D gene TRBD1, 6 bases. The CDR3 runs to 18 residues. Germline V lookup: CDR1 LGHNA, CDR2 YSLEER. The V and J ends lost 4 bases and 1 base respectively, with 17 bases between them. CDR3 protein: CASSRRGRGGSYNSPLHF. Written as DNA, the CDR3 is TGCGCCAGCAGCCGTCGAGGCAGGGGAGGTTCCTATAATTCACCCCTCCACTTT.

The CDR3 protein is CASSARAYPGTLPYEQYF. Written as DNA, the CDR3 is TGTGCCAGCTCAGCACGGGCGTATCCCGGGACATTGCCCTACGAGCAGTACTTC. This chain connects TRBV18 to TRBJ2-7, with D possibly TRBD1 on 6 matching bases. V was shortened by 5 bases and J by 2 bases, with 25 bases between the two germline ends. CDR3 length equals 18 residues. In germline, CDR1 is KGHSH, CDR2 LQKENI.

The chain is built from TRBV19 and TRBJ1-6; no clear D gene. V was trimmed by 3 bases and J by 10 bases, leaving 10 bases between them. Germline CDR1 is LNHDA and CDR2 is SQIVND (reference sequence). This CDR3 region has 13 residues. CDR3 bases: TGTGCCAGTAGTATCGGACGGATATCACCCCTCCACTTT. Translating gives CASSIGRISPLHF.

This sequence joins TRBV28 and TRBJ1-5, with a tentative D call TRBD1 (5 bases). The V end lost 6 bases, the J end lost 1 base, and 7 bases lay between the germline ends. Germline-derived CDR1 and CDR2 are MDHEN and SYDVKM. The CDR3 consists of 13 residues. The CDR3 DNA reads TGTGCCAGCAGCCGGGACAGCAATCAGCCCCAGCATTTT. Protein: CASSRDSNQPQHF.

The V gene is TRBV6-2 or TRBV6-3, the J gene TRBJ2-7; D gene ambiguous. This CDR3 region has 15 residues. V was trimmed by 0 bases and J by 0 bases, leaving 9 bases between them. Germline V lookup: CDR1 MNHEY, CDR2 SVGEGT. In DNA form, the CDR3 reads TGTGCCAGCAGTTACTCCCTACAAGCCTCCTACGAGCAGTACTTC. This encodes CASSYSLQASYEQYF.

This chain joins TRBV9 and TRBJ2-1; TRBD2 matches 8 bases. The junction had 10 bases not matched to a gene; V was cut back by 0 bases and J by 8 bases. The CDR3 covers 16 residues. The V gene's germline CDR1 is SGDLS and CDR2 YYNGEE. CDR3 nucleotides: TGTGCCAGCAGCGTAGATGCCAGCGGGAGTATCCATGAGCAGTTCTTC. Translated: CASSVDASGSIHEQFF.

The chain combines TRBV11-2 with TRBJ1-4; D not certain. The V and J ends lost 1 base and 8 bases respectively, with 5 bases between them. CDR3 size: 12 residues. Germline CDR1 is SGHAT and CDR2 is FQNNGV. The CDR3 coding sequence is TGTGCCAGCAGCTTAGTAGGGGAAAAACTGTTTTTT. Its translation is CASSLVGEKLFF.

The rearrangement joins TRBV7-9 to TRBJ1-1, with TRBD1 as a possible D gene (5 bases). Between the trimmed V and J ends, which lost 0 bases and 4 bases, there was a span of 12 bases. This CDR3 is built from 15 residues. CDR1 is SEHNR and CDR2 is FQNEAQ in the germline V gene (reference sequence). The CDR3 DNA follows: TGTGCCAGCAGCTTAGCGGTCAGGGTGGGCACTGAAGCTTTCTTT. Protein: CASSLAVRVGTEAFF.

The V and J genes are TRBV11-2 and TRBJ1-5; 9 bases align to TRBD1. CDR3 length: 14 amino acids. V trimming: 5 bases; J trimming: 5 bases; junction bases outside the gene matches: 4. Germline values: CDR1 SGHAT, CDR2 FQNNGV. DNA of the CDR3: TGTGCCAGCAGCCTGACAGGGGGTTATCAGCCCCAGCATTTT. The encoded protein is CASSLTGGYQPQHF.

The J gene is TRBJ1-5, the V gene TRBV21-1; whether TRBD1, the table's D call, matches the DNA was not checked. TRBV21-1 is shown as a pseudogene. CDR3 size: 16 residues. The CDR3 sequence: CASSKVPAGLNQPQHF. DNA of the CDR3: TGTGCCAGCAGCAAAGTGCCGGCAGGTCTCAATCAGCCCCAGCATTTT.

V gene TRBV24-1 combines with J gene TRBJ2-1, with 10 bases matching TRBD2. The CDR3 totals 16 residues. Per the germline V gene, CDR1 is KGHDR and CDR2 is SFDVKD. Losses at the gene ends were 2 bases for V and 1 base for J; bases not matched to a gene: 1. CDR3 sequence: CATSDWTSGSYNEQFF. As DNA, the CDR3 is TGTGCCACCAGTGATTGGACTAGCGGTTCCTACAATGAGCAGTTCTTC.

This clone occurred once. This CDR3 reads CASSLLNSPLHF. The CDR3 nucleotides are TGTGCCAGCAGTTTATTAAATTCACCCCTCCACTTT. The J gene is TRBJ1-6, the V gene TRBV27; D gene uncertain. Germline CDR1 and CDR2: MNHEY and SMNVEV (reference sequence). Trimming removed 1 base from V and 7 bases from J, with 2 bases in between. CDR3 length: 12 residues.

This chain joins TRBV28 and TRBJ2-7; D gene unclear. This CDR3 comprises 11 residues. V lost 6 bases and J 5 bases, leaving 8 bases between the germline ends. Germline V gives CDR1 MDHEN, CDR2 SYDVKM. In DNA form, the CDR3 reads TGTGCCAGCAGCCTATCGAACGAGCAGTACTTC. This translates into CASSLSNEQYF.

The V call is TRBV19, the J call TRBJ1-5; D may be TRBD1 (5 bases). The CDR3 has 14 residues. The V end lost 7 bases, the J end lost 5 bases, and 15 bases lay between the germline ends. CDR1 and CDR2 (germline): LNHDA, SQIVND (reference sequence). CDR3 sequence: CASKRGQVYQPQHF. In nucleotides, the CDR3 is TGTGCCAGTAAAAGGGGTCAGGTATATCAGCCCCAGCATTTT.

The genes are TRBV7-8 and TRBJ1-3; 9 bases line up with TRBD1. The CDR3 runs 15 residues. Germline values: CDR1 SGHVS, CDR2 FQNEAQ. With V trimmed by 5 bases and J by 1 base, 3 bases remained unmatched. CDR3 residues: CASSPDRGSGNTIYF. In nucleotides, the CDR3 is TGTGCCAGCAGCCCGGACAGGGGTTCTGGAAACACCATATATTTT.

The gene calls are TRBV4-2 and TRBJ1-1; no reliable D call. The germline V gene has CDR1 LGHNA and CDR2 YNFKEQ. This CDR3 is built from 15 residues. Trimming shortened V by 8 bases and J by 1 base, and 17 bases separated the two germline ends. CDR3: CASQVRWAGNTEAFF. The CDR3 bases are TGTGCCAGCCAGGTCCGGTGGGCTGGGAACACTGAAGCTTTCTTT.

This CDR3 is CSVDKVGDRSYEQYF. The CDR3 nucleotides read TGCAGCGTTGACAAGGTAGGGGACAGGTCCTACGAGCAGTACTTC. The rearrangement uses TRBV29-1 and TRBJ2-7, with 8 positions matching TRBD1. V was pared by 3 bases and J by 1 base, with 8 bases of the junction left unmatched. Per the germline V gene, CDR1 is SQVTM and CDR2 is ANQGSEA. The CDR3 has 15 amino acids.

The genes are TRBV6-5 and TRBJ1-3, with a weak D call TRBD1 (5 bases). CDR1 MNHEY and CDR2 SVGAGI come from the germline V gene. The CDR3 has 14 residues. The V and J ends lost 8 bases and 2 bases respectively, with 13 bases between them. The CDR3 reads CASVPLRAGNTIYF. CDR3 DNA sequence: TGTGCCAGCGTTCCCCTCAGGGCTGGAAACACCATATATTTT.

The genes are TRBV27 and TRBJ1-1; 8 bases are a match to TRBD1. Germline loops: CDR1 MNHEY, CDR2 SMNVEV (reference sequence). The V gene end was trimmed by 6 bases and the J gene end by 7 bases; junction bases not matched to a gene: 22. This CDR3 has 18 amino acids. This CDR3 reads CASSYATRKAGGEGEAFF. CDR3 nucleotide sequence: TGTGCCAGCAGCTATGCAACCCGAAAGGCAGGGGGCGAGGGTGAAGCTTTCTTT.

The genes are TRBV5-4 and TRBJ2-3; TRBD2 agrees at 7 bases. This CDR3 region has 16 residues. Germline V lookup: CDR1 SGHNT, CDR2 YYREEE (reference sequence). With 0 bases clipped from V and 2 bases from J, the junction kept 6 bases outside the gene matches. This chain's CDR3 is CASSLGGGSYTDTQYF. CDR3 bases: TGTGCCAGCAGCTTGGGAGGCGGGAGCTACACAGATACGCAGTATTTT.

The chain links TRBV18 to TRBJ2-2; 7 bases align to TRBD2. The junction had 5 bases not matched to a gene; V was cut back by 2 bases and J by 5 bases. CDR3 size: 15 residues. Germline lookup yields CDR1 KGHSH and CDR2 LQKENI. The CDR3 loop is CASSPAQGGTGELFF. In DNA form, the CDR3 reads TGTGCCAGCTCACCAGCCCAGGGAGGGACCGGGGAGCTGTTTTTT.

The chain joins TRBV19 to TRBJ2-7, with a tentative D call TRBD2 (6 bases). Deletions cut 6 bases from V and 5 bases from J, with 17 bases between. Per the germline V gene, CDR1 is LNHDA and CDR2 is SQIVND (reference sequence). The CDR3 is 14 amino acids. As DNA, the CDR3 is TGTGCCAGTAGACGGGGACTGGACGTCAACGAGCAGTACTTC. This encodes CASRRGLDVNEQYF.

The gene calls are TRBV4-1 and TRBJ1-1, with D possibly matching TRBD1 (5 bases). This CDR3 has 13 residues. Germline V gene sequence: CDR1 MGHRA, CDR2 YSYEKL. V shed 4 bases and J shed 8 bases, with 14 bases lying between them. The CDR3 DNA reads as TGCGCCAGCAGCCCTGACCTTTACAGGGAAGCTTTCTTT. This sequence encodes CASSPDLYREAFF.

V gene TRBV5-8 combines with J gene TRBJ2-1; D is ambiguous. This CDR3 region has 13 residues. V lost 4 bases and J 12 bases, leaving 17 bases between the germline ends. The germline CDR1 and CDR2 sequences are SGHTS and YDEGEE. This chain's CDR3 is CASSLGIQGVQFF. CDR3 bases: TGTGCCAGCAGCCTAGGGATCCAAGGCGTGCAGTTCTTC.

The chain combines TRBV5-1 with TRBJ1-4, with D tentatively TRBD1 (5 bases). Germline-derived CDR1 and CDR2 are SGHRS and YFSETQ. The CDR3 is 14 amino acids. The ends were cut back, 4 bases at V and 4 bases at J, with 11 bases in the middle. CDR3 protein: CASSPGGGNEKLFF. CDR3 nucleotide sequence: TGCGCCAGCAGCCCCGGGGGGGGTAATGAAAAACTGTTTTTT.

This clone was counted a single time. The rearrangement joins TRBV4-2 to TRBJ2-3, with TRBD2 matching 10 bases. Trimming at V came to 2 bases and at J to 1 base, leaving 12 bases not matched to a gene. CDR3 length equals 19 residues. The germline V gene has CDR1 LGHNA and CDR2 YNFKEQ. The CDR3, as DNA: TGTGCCAGCAGCCAAAGCCGGGCTAGCGGGAGAGGTGGCACAGATACGCAGTATTTT. Protein product: CASSQSRASGRGGTDTQYF.

V gene TRBV7-9 combines with J gene TRBJ2-2, with D hard to call. Germline loops: CDR1 SEHNR, CDR2 FQNEAQ (reference sequence). V lost 4 bases to trimming and J lost 6 bases, with 6 bases between them. The length of the CDR3 is 12 residues. The CDR3 loop is CASSYQSGELFF. The DNA for the CDR3 is TGTGCCAGCAGCTATCAATCCGGGGAGCTGTTTTTT.